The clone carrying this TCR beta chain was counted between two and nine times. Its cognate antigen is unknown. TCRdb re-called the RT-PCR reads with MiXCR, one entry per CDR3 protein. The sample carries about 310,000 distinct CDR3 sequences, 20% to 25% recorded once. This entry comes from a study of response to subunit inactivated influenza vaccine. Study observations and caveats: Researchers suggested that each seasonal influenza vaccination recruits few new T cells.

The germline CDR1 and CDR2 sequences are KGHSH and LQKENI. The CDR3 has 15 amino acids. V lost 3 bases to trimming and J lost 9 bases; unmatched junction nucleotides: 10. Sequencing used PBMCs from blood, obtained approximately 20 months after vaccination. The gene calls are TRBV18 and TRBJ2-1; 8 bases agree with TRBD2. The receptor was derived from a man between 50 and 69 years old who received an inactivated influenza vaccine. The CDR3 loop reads CASSPPGLGDFEQFF. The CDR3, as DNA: TGTGCCAGCTCACCGCCGGGACTAGGGGACTTTGAGCAGTTCTTC.